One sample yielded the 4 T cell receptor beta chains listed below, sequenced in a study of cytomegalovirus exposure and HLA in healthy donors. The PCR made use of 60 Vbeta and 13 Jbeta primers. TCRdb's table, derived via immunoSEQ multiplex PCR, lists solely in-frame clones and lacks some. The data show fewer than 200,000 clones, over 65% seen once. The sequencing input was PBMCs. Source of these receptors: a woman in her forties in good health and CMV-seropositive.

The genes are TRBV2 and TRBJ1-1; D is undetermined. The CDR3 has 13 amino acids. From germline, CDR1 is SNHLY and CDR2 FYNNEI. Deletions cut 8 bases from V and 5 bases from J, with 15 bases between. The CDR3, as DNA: TGTGCCAGCTCCCCAGGCACAATGACTGAAGCTTTCTTT. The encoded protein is CASSPGTMTEAFF. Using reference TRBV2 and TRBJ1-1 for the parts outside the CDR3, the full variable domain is EPEVTQTPSHQVTQMGQEVILRCVPISNHLYFYWYRQILGQKVEFLVSFYNNEISEKSEIFDDQFSVERPDGSNFTLKIRSTKLEDSAMYFCASSPGTMTEAFFGQGTRLTVV.

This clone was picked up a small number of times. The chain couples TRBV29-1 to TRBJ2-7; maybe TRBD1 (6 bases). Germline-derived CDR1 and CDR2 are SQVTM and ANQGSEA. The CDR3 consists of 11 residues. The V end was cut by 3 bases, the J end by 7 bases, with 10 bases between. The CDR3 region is CSVDRGGEQYF. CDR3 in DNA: TGCAGCGTTGATCGAGGGGGAGAGCAGTACTTC.

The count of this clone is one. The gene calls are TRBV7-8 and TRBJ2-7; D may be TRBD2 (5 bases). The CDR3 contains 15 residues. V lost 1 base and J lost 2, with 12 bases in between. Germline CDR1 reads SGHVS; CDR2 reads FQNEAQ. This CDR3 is CASSLGVAMAYEQYF. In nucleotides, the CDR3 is TGTGCCAGCAGCTTAGGGGTAGCGATGGCCTACGAGCAGTACTTC.

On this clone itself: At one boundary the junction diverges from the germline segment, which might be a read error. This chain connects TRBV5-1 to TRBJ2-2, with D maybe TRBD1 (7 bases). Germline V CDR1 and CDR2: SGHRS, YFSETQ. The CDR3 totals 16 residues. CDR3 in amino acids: CVSSLVQGGDTGELFF. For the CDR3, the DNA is TGCGTCAGCAGCTTGGTGCAGGGGGGCGACACCGGGGAGCTGTTTTTT. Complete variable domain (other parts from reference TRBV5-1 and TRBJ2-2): KAGVTQTPRYLIKTRGQQVTLSCSPISGHRSVSWYQQTPGQGLQFLFEYFSETQRNKGNFPGRFSGRQFSNSRSEMNVSTLELGDSALYLCVSSLVQGGDTGELFFGEGSRLTVL.